Listed below are T cell receptor beta chains from one sample, sequenced in a study of blood T cell repertoires in COVID-19. TCRdb's copy holds only in-frame clones and misses some; the assay was immunoSEQ multiplex PCR. Of about 140,000 clones listed, about 80% are singletons. The specimen sequenced was peripheral blood. These receptors all come from a woman aged 60-75 years with acute or convalescent COVID-19. The conserved cysteine and the conserved F or W are not part of the CDR3 here. Fields, in order: V gene, CDR3 length, D gene, J gene, CDR3 protein. D genes are given only for firm matches.

v_gene: TRBV27
len: 11
d_gene: -
j_gene: TRBJ2-7
CDR3aa: ASSLRKPYEQY

v_gene: TRBV7-8
len: 10
d_gene: -
j_gene: TRBJ2-7
CDR3aa: ASSKTSGEQY

v_gene: TRBV3-1/TRBV3-2
len: 15
d_gene: -
j_gene: TRBJ2-4
CDR3aa: ASSQDLARGAKNIQY

v_gene: TRBV28
len: 11
d_gene: TRBD1
j_gene: TRBJ2-7
CDR3aa: RGRDSLSYEQY

v_gene: TRBV27
len: 14
d_gene: TRBD2
j_gene: TRBJ2-1
CDR3aa: ASSLNSGRALNEQF

v_gene: TRBV19
len: 15
d_gene: TRBD2
j_gene: TRBJ2-1
CDR3aa: ASVGTSGRKWGNEQF

v_gene: TRBV7-8
len: 12
d_gene: -
j_gene: TRBJ1-1
CDR3aa: ASSSSGINTEAF

v_gene: TRBV20-1
len: 9
d_gene: -
j_gene: TRBJ2-7
CDR3aa: SAPGTYEQY

v_gene: TRBV28
len: 15
d_gene: TRBD2
j_gene: TRBJ2-2
CDR3aa: ASSLGGLAGKTGELF

v_gene: TRBV19
len: 9
d_gene: -
j_gene: TRBJ1-2
CDR3aa: ASSDSYGYT

v_gene: TRBV4-2
len: 13
d_gene: TRBD1
j_gene: TRBJ1-4
CDR3aa: ASSQEGGRGEKLF

v_gene: TRBV7-2
len: 11
d_gene: -
j_gene: TRBJ1-3
CDR3aa: ASSQSQGNTIY

v_gene: TRBV7-9
len: 11
d_gene: -
j_gene: TRBJ1-2
CDR3aa: ASSLLGELGYT

v_gene: TRBV2
len: 12
d_gene: TRBD1
j_gene: TRBJ2-1
CDR3aa: ASNRGDRYNEQF

v_gene: TRBV5-6
len: 9
d_gene: -
j_gene: TRBJ1-6
CDR3aa: ASSSNSPLH

v_gene: TRBV19
len: 13
d_gene: TRBD2
j_gene: TRBJ2-3
CDR3aa: ASSMPGGRGDTQY

v_gene: TRBV28
len: 12
d_gene: -
j_gene: TRBJ1-3
CDR3aa: ASIPRLTGNTIY

v_gene: TRBV6-1
len: 13
d_gene: -
j_gene: TRBJ1-1
CDR3aa: ASSERPGGGTEAF

v_gene: TRBV12-3/TRBV12-4
len: 10
d_gene: -
j_gene: TRBJ2-1
CDR3aa: ASSGIPNEQF

v_gene: TRBV19
len: 12
d_gene: -
j_gene: TRBJ1-4
CDR3aa: ASSTGSDSEKLF

v_gene: TRBV7-3
len: 12
d_gene: -
j_gene: TRBJ1-1
CDR3aa: ASSSAGGATEAF

v_gene: TRBV5-1
len: 15
d_gene: TRBD1
j_gene: TRBJ2-3
CDR3aa: ASSLDRTGVGTDTQY

v_gene: TRBV27
len: 12
d_gene: -
j_gene: TRBJ1-1
CDR3aa: ASSSHREVAEAF

v_gene: TRBV28
len: 16
d_gene: -
j_gene: TRBJ1-5
CDR3aa: ASSPSPGSSYRNQPQH

v_gene: TRBV3-1/TRBV3-2
len: 13
d_gene: -
j_gene: TRBJ1-3
CDR3aa: ASSQWDTSGNTIY

v_gene: TRBV11-3
len: 9
d_gene: -
j_gene: TRBJ2-1
CDR3aa: ASSLVDEQF

v_gene: TRBV2
len: 11
d_gene: -
j_gene: TRBJ1-5
CDR3aa: ASNLYSNQPQH

v_gene: TRBV2
len: 11
d_gene: -
j_gene: TRBJ1-1
CDR3aa: ASSATTRPEAF

v_gene: TRBV5-4
len: 10
d_gene: -
j_gene: TRBJ2-1
CDR3aa: ASSLVGGEQF

v_gene: TRBV27
len: 17
d_gene: -
j_gene: TRBJ1-3
CDR3aa: ASSWYQGTPLDSGNTIY

v_gene: TRBV6-5
len: 10
d_gene: TRBD1
j_gene: TRBJ1-2
CDR3aa: ASRQGAYGYT

v_gene: TRBV30
len: 11
d_gene: TRBD1
j_gene: TRBJ1-5
CDR3aa: AWRGTGDTPQH

v_gene: TRBV19
len: 13
d_gene: -
j_gene: TRBJ1-5
CDR3aa: ASRSGVGGNQPQH

v_gene: TRBV3-1/TRBV3-2
len: 14
d_gene: TRBD1
j_gene: TRBJ1-2
CDR3aa: ASSQDWGTANYGYT

v_gene: TRBV6-4
len: 12
d_gene: TRBD2
j_gene: TRBJ2-3
CDR3aa: ASSGTSTEGTQY

v_gene: TRBV9
len: 12
d_gene: -
j_gene: TRBJ1-1
CDR3aa: ASSVARGDTEAF

v_gene: TRBV7-2
len: 12
d_gene: -
j_gene: TRBJ2-1
CDR3aa: ASSFGTKTNEQF

v_gene: TRBV7-2
len: 12
d_gene: -
j_gene: TRBJ2-5
CDR3aa: ASSPTRAQETQY